Presented here are 16 T cell receptor beta chains from one specimen sequenced in a study of shared clonotypes between healthy human individuals. Selected positively for CCR7 and CD45RO-negative, naive CD8 cells excluded terminally differentiated effector memory CD45RA+ cells. Clones were sequenced by immunoSEQ multiplex PCR, and TCRdb holds only the in-frame ones, with some missing. The sample yields over 800,000 clones, 90% to 95% seen once. Sequenced: naive CD8+ T cells sorted from blood. Receptors originate from a man between 25 and 39 years old in good health.

Concerning this clone itself: The sample carries other DNA sequences with the same CDR3. The chain couples TRBV19 to TRBJ2-7; D tentatively fits TRBD1 or TRBD2 (6 bases each). The CDR3 runs 14 residues. Between the trimmed V and J ends, which lost 3 bases and 4 bases, there was a span of 13 bases. The germline V gene encodes CDR1 LNHDA and CDR2 SQIVND (reference sequence). The DNA for the CDR3 is TGTGCCAGTAGTATCGGGGGCAGTGGTTACGAGCAGTACTTC. The encoded protein is CASSIGGSGYEQYF.

The gene calls are TRBV6-1 and TRBJ2-7; 7 bases match TRBD2. CDR1 and CDR2 (germline): MNHNS, SASEGT. The CDR3 is 14 residues long. With 1 base clipped from V and 6 bases from J, the junction kept 6 bases outside the gene matches. The CDR3 DNA reads as TGTGCCAGCAGTGAAGTCTCCCCTAGCGGCGAGCAGTACTTC. Translated, it gives CASSEVSPSGEQYF.

The rearrangement links TRBV30 to TRBJ2-7; D gene unclear. Germline CDR1 reads GTSNPN; CDR2 reads SVGIG (reference sequence). The ends were cut back, 2 bases at V and 2 bases at J, with 7 bases in the middle. The CDR3 loop spans 12 amino acids. The CDR3 sequence is CAWSRRAYEQYF. The CDR3, as DNA: TGTGCCTGGAGTAGAAGAGCCTACGAGCAGTACTTC. The complete variable domain, with remaining parts taken from reference TRBV30 and TRBJ2-7, reads SQTIHQWPATLVQPVGSPLSLECTVEGTSNPNLYWYRQAAGRGLQLLFYSVGIGQISSEVPQNLSASRPQDRQFILSSKKLLLSDSGFYLCAWSRRAYEQYFGPGTRLTVT.

This sequence joins TRBV5-6 and TRBJ2-2, with 7 bases that match TRBD2. Germline-derived CDR1 and CDR2 are SGHDT and YYEEEE. This CDR3 has 15 residues. Trimming removed 8 bases from V and 3 bases from J; junction bases left unmatched: 10. The CDR3: CASFTSERDTGELFF. CDR3 nucleotides: TGTGCCAGTTTTACTAGCGAACGGGACACCGGGGAGCTGTTTTTT.

The chain combines TRBV11-2 with TRBJ2-3; TRBD2 agrees at 8 bases. Trimming at V came to 6 bases and at J to 4 bases, leaving 12 bases not matched to a gene. Germline V lookup: CDR1 SGHAT, CDR2 FQNNGV. This CDR3 region has 16 residues. The CDR3 protein is CASRSWTSFNADTQYF. CDR3 sequence (DNA): TGTGCCAGCAGGTCGTGGACTAGCTTTAATGCAGATACGCAGTATTTT. The entire variable domain, with the rest obtained from reference TRBV11-2 and TRBJ2-3, is as follows: EAGVAQSPRYKIIEKRQSVAFWCNPISGHATLYWYQQILGQGPKLLIQFQNNGVVDDSQLPKDRFSAERLKGVDSTLKIQPAKLEDSAVYLCASRSWTSFNADTQYFGPGTRLTVL.

The chain carries TRBV28 and TRBJ2-7; 9 nucleotides match TRBD1. The CDR3 totals 13 residues. Germline values: CDR1 MDHEN, CDR2 SYDVKM. Trimming removed 8 bases from V and 0 bases from J; junction bases left unmatched: 2. This CDR3 reads CASGDRVSYEQYF. In nucleotides, the CDR3 is TGTGCCAGCGGGGACAGGGTCTCCTACGAGCAGTACTTC.

V is TRBV19 and J is TRBJ2-7; TRBD1 aligns across 9 bases. Germline loops: CDR1 LNHDA, CDR2 SQIVND (reference sequence). V dropped 6 bases and J dropped 7; count of bases not matched to a gene: 13. The CDR3 sequence is 15 residues long. This CDR3 reads CASSWDRDGMEEQYF. The CDR3 DNA reads as TGTGCCAGTAGCTGGGACAGGGATGGCATGGAAGAGCAGTACTTC.

This chain connects TRBV28 to TRBJ2-4; D may be TRBD1 or TRBD2 (5 bases each). CDR1 and CDR2 (germline): MDHEN, SYDVKM. Trimming shortened V by 10 bases and J by 0 bases, and 22 bases separated the two germline ends. The CDR3 loop spans 17 amino acids. This CDR3 reads CATGNWPTGLAKNIQYF. The DNA of the CDR3 is TGTGCCACAGGGAATTGGCCTACGGGGCTAGCCAAAAACATTCAGTACTTC.

The gene calls are TRBV5-1 and TRBJ2-7; TRBD2 matches 9 bases. From germline, CDR1 is SGHRS and CDR2 YFSETQ. There are 16 residues in the CDR3. The V gene end was trimmed by 0 bases and the J gene end by 2 bases; junction bases not matched to a gene: 6. In DNA, the CDR3 is TGCGCCAGCAGCTTGGAAGGACTAGCGTCACCCTACGAGCAGTACTTC. It encodes CASSLEGLASPYEQYF.

This chain links TRBV13 with TRBJ1-2; D is undetermined. The CDR3 has 16 amino acids. Between the trimmed V and J ends, which lost 1 base and 4 bases, there was a span of 16 bases. CDR1 is PRHDT and CDR2 is FYEKMQ in the germline V gene (reference sequence). CDR3 sequence: CASSLARQGESYGYTF. The CDR3 nucleotides are TGTGCCAGCAGCTTAGCCCGACAAGGAGAGAGCTATGGCTACACCTTC.

The chain employs TRBV28 and TRBJ2-7; 11 nucleotides align to TRBD2. With 10 bases clipped from V and 2 bases from J, the junction kept 1 base outside the gene matches. The V gene's germline CDR1 is MDHEN and CDR2 SYDVKM. This CDR3 is built from 12 residues. In nucleotides, the CDR3 is TGTGCCACTAGCGGGAGGACCTACGAGCAGTACTTC. Amino acid sequence: CATSGRTYEQYF.

This clone was seen a single time. The chain couples TRBV2 to TRBJ2-3; TRBD1 matches 7 bases. J gave up 2 bases and V 10 bases, and 15 bases lay outside the gene matches. Germline CDR1 is SNHLY and CDR2 is FYNNEI. CDR3 length equals 16 residues. In nucleotides, the CDR3 is TGTGCCACGTCGTACAGGGGTAGAGCCTTCACAGATACGCAGTATTTT. This encodes CATSYRGRAFTDTQYF.

The chain employs TRBV7-8 and TRBJ1-1, with D tentatively TRBD1 (5 bases). The CDR3 length is 16 residues. Trimming pared 1 base from V and 3 bases from J, leaving 15 bases between. Germline V lookup: CDR1 SGHVS, CDR2 FQNEAQ. This CDR3 is CASSLGRGRADTEAFF. CDR3 sequence (DNA): TGTGCCAGCAGCTTAGGGAGGGGAAGGGCCGACACTGAAGCTTTCTTT.

To note about this clone: The conserved phenylalanine or tryptophan is not found at the CDR3 terminus, so this likely reflects a read error. The DNA is left out, because the CDR3 cannot be placed on it with certainty; the CDR3 is given as TCRdb lists it. This CDR3 reads CASSLGSGQGII. This chain joins TRBV7-3 and TRBJ2-7; the table's D call TRBD1 went unverified against the DNA. The CDR3 totals 12 residues, both ends included. Germline CDR1 reads SGHTA; CDR2 reads FQGTGA.

This sequence joins TRBV18 and TRBJ2-1; 9 nucleotides line up with TRBD2. The CDR3 is 19 residues long. Germline V gene data show CDR1 as KGHSH and CDR2 as LQKENI. Germline trimming cut 0 bases from V and 2 bases from J; bases unmatched to any gene: 11. CDR3 loop: CASSPPLAGGPGPYNEQFF. For the CDR3, the DNA is TGTGCCAGCTCACCACCTTTGGCGGGAGGGCCTGGGCCCTACAATGAGCAGTTCTTC.

The chain recombines TRBV7-9 with TRBJ2-7; 7 nucleotides align to TRBD1. The V and J ends lost 0 bases and 2 bases, in that order; junction bases with no gene match: 4. Germline V gives CDR1 SEHNR, CDR2 FQNEAQ (reference sequence). The CDR3 covers 15 residues. CDR3 loop: CASSLARQGAYEQYF. CDR3 DNA sequence: TGTGCCAGCAGCTTAGCGCGGCAGGGGGCCTACGAGCAGTACTTC.